A single sample is the source of the 18 T cell receptor beta chains below, sequenced in a study of T cell responses to AZD1222 COVID-19 vaccine. Sequenced by immunoSEQ multiplex PCR; TCRdb stores in-frame clones only, minus some. The data contain 150,000 or so clones, 90% of them singletons. The sample consisted of peripheral blood, taken on day 0 of AZD1222 vaccination. Receptors were obtained from an adult in good health.

The rearrangement links TRBV2 to TRBJ2-7, with D maybe TRBD1 (6 bases). V shed 3 bases and J shed 4 bases, with 7 bases lying between them. The CDR3 is 12 residues long. CDR1 is SNHLY, CDR2 FYNNEI, per germline. The CDR3 nucleotides read TGTGCCAGCAGTGACAGGGGATACGAGCAGTACTTC. Its translation: CASSDRGYEQYF.

The chain combines TRBV3-1 (or the pseudogene TRBV3-2) with TRBJ1-2; D is unclear. CDR1 LGHDT and CDR2 YNNKEL come from the germline V gene (reference sequence). The CDR3 loop spans 14 amino acids. V lost 0 bases, J lost 7 bases, and 12 bases lay in between. The CDR3 protein is CASSQDLAARGYTF. In nucleotides, the CDR3 is TGTGCCAGCAGCCAAGATTTGGCAGCACGTGGCTACACCTTC.

V usage is TRBV19 and J usage is TRBJ2-1; perhaps D is TRBD1 or TRBD2 (5 bases each). Germline V gives CDR1 LNHDA, CDR2 SQIVND (reference sequence). Trimming took 3 bases from V and 6 from J, leaving 6 bases between them. The CDR3 is 12 amino acids. CDR3 region: CASSIGGNEQFF. The CDR3 DNA sequence: TGTGCCAGTAGTATTGGGGGCAATGAGCAGTTCTTC.

The chain carries TRBV25-1 and TRBJ1-1; the D gene is possibly TRBD1 (6 bases). The length of the CDR3 is 15 residues. Trimming left V 3 bases short and J 3 bases short, with 14 bases between. Per germline, CDR1 MGHDK and CDR2 SYGVNS. CDR3 sequence: CASSDAGVGDTEAFF. The CDR3 nucleotides are TGTGCCAGCAGTGACGCAGGGGTCGGGGACACTGAAGCTTTCTTT.

The V gene is TRBV28, the J gene TRBJ2-5, with unresolved D. Per germline, CDR1 MDHEN and CDR2 SYDVKM. The V end was cut by 3 bases, the J end by 4 bases, with 12 bases between. The CDR3 sequence is 14 residues long. CDR3 sequence (DNA): TGTGCCAGCAGTTTCCCGACGGGCCCAGAGACCCAGTACTTC. Its translation is CASSFPTGPETQYF. The full variable domain, in which reference TRBV28 and TRBJ2-5 provide the parts outside the CDR3, is DVKVTQSSRYLVKRTGEKVFLECVQDMDHENMFWYRQDPGLGLRLIYFSYDVKMKEKGDIPEGYSVSREKKERFSLILESASTNQTSMYLCASSFPTGPETQYFGPGTRLLVL.

V usage is TRBV12-2 and J usage is TRBJ1-5; TRBD1, the D gene given by the table, was not confirmed from the DNA. TRBV12-2 is classified as a pseudogene. There are 15 residues in the CDR3. CDR3 bases: TGTGCAAGTCGCTTAACTCAGGGGGAAGATCAGCCCCAGCATTTT. Translating it yields CASRLTQGEDQPQHF.

V gene TRBV19 combines with J gene TRBJ1-2; D might be TRBD1 (5 bases). V was shortened by 5 bases and J by 5 bases, with 12 bases between the two germline ends. This CDR3 has 13 amino acids. Looked up from germline, CDR1 is LNHDA and CDR2 is SQIVND (reference sequence). This CDR3 reads CASSPGTGYGYTF. The CDR3 DNA follows: TGTGCCAGTAGTCCAGGGACCGGGTATGGCTACACCTTC.

J is TRBJ1-2 and V is TRBV6-6; 7 bases match TRBD1. Germline values: CDR1 MNHNY, CDR2 SVGAGI (reference sequence). The V gene end was trimmed by 5 bases and the J gene end by 4 bases; junction bases not matched to a gene: 16. The CDR3 extends over 17 amino acids. The CDR3 sequence: CASSLDDRGLAIYGYTF. CDR3 DNA: TGTGCCAGCAGTCTGGATGATAGGGGGCTGGCAATCTATGGCTACACCTTC.

The V call is TRBV9, the J call TRBJ2-1; TRBD1 agrees at 8 bases. Losses at the gene ends were 6 bases for V and 4 bases for J; bases not matched to a gene: 12. Germline CDR1 and CDR2: SGDLS and YYNGEE. The CDR3 runs 16 residues. CDR3 loop: CASTSGGGIKYNEQFF. In DNA, the CDR3 is TGTGCCAGCACATCAGGGGGCGGGATAAAATACAATGAGCAGTTCTTC.

The chain combines TRBV7-3 with TRBJ2-1, with 8 bases lining up with TRBD2. Germline loops: CDR1 SGHTA, CDR2 FQGTGA. V shed 1 base, J shed 7 bases, and the junction held 6 bases outside the gene matches. This CDR3 comprises 15 residues. The CDR3 nucleotides are TGTGCCAGCAGCTTAAGAATAGCGGGGCGTAATGAGCAGTTCTTC. Protein sequence: CASSLRIAGRNEQFF.

The CDR3 loop is CASGRNLNTEAFF. In DNA, the CDR3 is TGTGCCAGCGGGCGGAACCTGAACACTGAAGCTTTCTTT. J is TRBJ1-1 and V is TRBV12-3 or TRBV12-4; D unresolved. This CDR3 region has 13 residues. V gave up 8 bases and J gave up 0 bases, with 10 bases separating them.

This clone was seen more than once but under ten times. Different DNA sequences within this sample yield the same CDR3. The gene calls are TRBV4-1 and TRBJ1-3, with D unresolved. Deletions cut 1 base from V and 0 bases from J, with 13 bases between. Germline lookup yields CDR1 MGHRA and CDR2 YSYEKL. CDR3 length: 17 residues. The CDR3 region has the DNA TGCGCCAGCAGCCAAGGGCGAGGAGGGAGCTCTGGAAACACCATATATTTT. Its protein product is CASSQGRGGSSGNTIYF.

The rearrangement joins TRBV27 to TRBJ2-7; the match to TRBD1 covers 9 bases. The CDR3 is 17 amino acids. The junction had 16 bases not matched to a gene; V was cut back by 7 bases and J by 3 bases. Germline CDR1 reads MNHEY; CDR2 reads SMNVEV (reference sequence). CDR3 in DNA: TGTGCCAGCAAAAGAGGGCCCCGGACAGGGGAGGGCTACGAGCAGTACTTC. Its protein product is CASKRGPRTGEGYEQYF.

This clone has more than one count but fewer than ten. The CDR3, as DNA: TGTGCCAGCAGCTTAACGACAGGGCGTACGCCTGGGGCCAACGTCCTGACTTTC. Protein: CASSLTTGRTPGANVLTF. This chain uses TRBV9 with TRBJ2-6; 7 bases map to TRBD1. Per the germline V gene, CDR1 is SGDLS and CDR2 is YYNGEE. The CDR3 sequence is 18 residues long. Trimming at V came to 4 bases and at J to 2 bases, leaving 12 bases not matched to a gene.

The V gene is TRBV5-6, the J gene TRBJ2-7, with 12 bases aligning to TRBD2. The junction had 7 bases not matched to a gene; V was cut back by 1 base and J by 2 bases. Germline lookup yields CDR1 SGHDT and CDR2 YYEEEE. This CDR3 region has 17 residues. CDR3 sequence (DNA): TGTGCCAGCAGCTTGTGGCTAGCGGGAGGGCCCGCCTACGAGCAGTACTTC. It yields the protein CASSLWLAGGPAYEQYF.

This chain links TRBV30 with TRBJ2-5, with D possibly matching TRBD2 (5 bases). V lost 1 base and J 5 bases, leaving 11 bases between the germline ends. CDR3 size: 13 residues. Germline CDR1 and CDR2: GTSNPN and SVGIG (reference sequence). The CDR3 bases are TGTGCCTGGAGTGAGGCCTGGAGGGAGACCCAGTACTTC. Its protein product is CAWSEAWRETQYF. Filled out from reference TRBV30 and TRBJ2-5, the complete variable domain reads SQTIHQWPATLVQPVGSPLSLECTVEGTSNPNLYWYRQAAGRGLQLLFYSVGIGQISSEVPQNLSASRPQDRQFILSSKKLLLSDSGFYLCAWSEAWRETQYFGPGTRLLVL.

The rearrangement joins TRBV27 to TRBJ1-2; TRBD1 matches 7 bases. Germline V gene lookup returns CDR1 MNHEY and CDR2 SMNVEV (reference sequence). J was trimmed by 5 bases and V by 5 bases; bases with no gene match: 11. There are 15 residues in the CDR3. CDR3 in DNA: TGTGCCAGCAGTCCTGAACAGGGGAAGAGGTATGGCTACACCTTC. This sequence encodes CASSPEQGKRYGYTF.

The chain uses TRBV9 and TRBJ1-2; D is possibly TRBD1 (6 bases). Trimming stripped 4 bases from V and 3 bases from J, with 19 bases between. The CDR3 is 16 residues long. CDR1 is SGDLS, CDR2 YYNGEE, per germline. CDR3 region: CASSKRSDSIDYGYTF. DNA of the CDR3: TGTGCCAGCAGCAAACGCTCGGACAGCATTGACTATGGCTACACCTTC.